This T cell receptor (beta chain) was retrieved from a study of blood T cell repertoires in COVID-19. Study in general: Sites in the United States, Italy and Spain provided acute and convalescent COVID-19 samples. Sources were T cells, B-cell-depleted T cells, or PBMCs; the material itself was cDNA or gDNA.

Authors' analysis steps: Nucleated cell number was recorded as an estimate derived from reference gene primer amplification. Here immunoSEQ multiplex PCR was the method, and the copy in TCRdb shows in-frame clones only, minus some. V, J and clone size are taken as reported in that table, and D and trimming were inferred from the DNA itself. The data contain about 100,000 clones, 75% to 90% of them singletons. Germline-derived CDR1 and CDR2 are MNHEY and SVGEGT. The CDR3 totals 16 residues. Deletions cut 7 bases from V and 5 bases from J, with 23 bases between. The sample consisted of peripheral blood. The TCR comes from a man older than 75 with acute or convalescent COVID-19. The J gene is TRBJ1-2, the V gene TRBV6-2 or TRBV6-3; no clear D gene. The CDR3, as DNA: TGTGCCAGCACCCCAGCGGCAGGCCCCCCAAGATATGGCTACACCTTC. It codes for CASTPAAGPPRYGYTF.